Listed below are T cell receptor beta chains from one sample, sequenced in a study of vaccination and CD4 T cells after COVID-19. The antigens for these receptors are not known. TCRdb ran MiXCR on the PCR reads and lists one entry per CDR3 protein. The data contain around 19,000 distinct CDR3 sequences, about 39% of them singletons. Specimen: CD4+ T cells from blood, cultured in vitro. The source of these receptors is a human donor who had recovered from COVID-19. Each CDR3 is given with its conserved first and last residue. The order of the fields is clone size, V gene, J gene, D gene, CDR3 DNA, CDR3 protein. The D gene is left open where the match is weak. Clone size appears in some rows only: once, few, many, or a class for an expanded clone.

>-|TRBV7-9|TRBJ1-2|TRBD1
TGTGCCAGCAGCTCGCCAGGGGGCGAGGGCTACACCTTC
CASSSPGGEGYTF
>-|TRBV5-1|TRBJ2-5|TRBD1
TGCGCCAGCAGCTTGCTGGGACAGGGGCCAGAGACCCAGTACTTC
CASSLLGQGPETQYF
>-|TRBV27|TRBJ1-6|TRBD1
TGTGCCAGCAGTCCCAGGGGGAGCTCCTATAATTCACCCCTCCACTTT
CASSPRGSSYNSPLHF
>-|TRBV19|TRBJ1-2|TRBD1
TGTGCCAGTAGTATCCGCAGACAGGGGGCAAATGGCTACACCTTC
CASSIRRQGANGYTF
>-|TRBV5-1|TRBJ2-7|-
TGCGCCAGCAGCTTTCACCCCTACGAGCAGTACTTC
CASSFHPYEQYF
>few|TRBV28|TRBJ1-2|-
TGTGCCAGCAGCACAGCCCAAGGGAACTATGGCTACACCTTC
CASSTAQGNYGYTF
>-|TRBV2|TRBJ2-7|TRBD1
TGTGCCAGCTGCCGGGACAGGGACCTCTACGAGCAGTACTTC
CASCRDRDLYEQYF
>few|TRBV2|TRBJ1-5|TRBD1
TGTGCCAGCAGCTGGGGACAGGGAGATCAGCCCCAGCATTTT
CASSWGQGDQPQHF
>-|TRBV10-1|TRBJ2-1|-
TGCGCCAGCAGTGATCAAGGAGCTAGTGAGCAGTTCTTC
CASSDQGASEQFF
>-|TRBV6-1|TRBJ1-5|-
TGTGCCAGCAGTGAGAGGGCGTGGCAGCCCCAGCATTTT
CASSERAWQPQHF
>-|TRBV2|TRBJ2-3|TRBD2
TGTGCCAGCAGTCGGGCAGCGGGGGGGATCACAGATACGCAGTATTTT
CASSRAAGGITDTQYF
>-|TRBV4-2|TRBJ2-7|-
TGTGCCAGCAGCCCTGGCCTGGTTCGGCGGGGCGCCTACGAGCAGTACTTC
CASSPGLVRRGAYEQYF
>-|TRBV12-3/TRBV12-4|TRBJ1-1|-
TGTGCCAGCAGTCTACAGGGTGGGGACACTGAAGCTTTCTTT
CASSLQGGDTEAFF
>-|TRBV20-1|TRBJ1-5|-
TGCAGTGCGCCCCTTGGGCGGGACCAGCATTTT
CSAPLGRDQHF
>few|TRBV19|TRBJ1-5|-
TGTGCCAGTAGTGTTACTAATCAGGGTATTAATCAGCCCCAGCATTTT
CASSVTNQGINQPQHF
>once|TRBV28|TRBJ2-4|TRBD1
TGTGCCAGCGGGGGGACAGGGGTAAACATTCAGTACTTC
CASGGTGVNIQYF
>few|TRBV19|TRBJ2-1|TRBD2
TGTGCCAGTAGTAGGACTAGCGGGAGCTCCTACAATGAGCAGTTCTTC
CASSRTSGSSYNEQFF
>-|TRBV2|TRBJ1-1|-
TGTGCCAGCAGGGGCAGGTCTGCCCTTGACACTGAAGCTTTCTTT
CASRGRSALDTEAFF
>-|TRBV28|TRBJ1-1|-
TGTGCCAGCAGTTTTAGTGCCAAAAAAGACACTGAAGCTTTCTTT
CASSFSAKKDTEAFF
>few|TRBV15|TRBJ2-5|-
TGTGCCACCAGCAGAGATCGAGGGCGAGGAGAGACCCAGTACTTC
CATSRDRGRGETQYF
>-|TRBV19|TRBJ2-7|TRBD2
TGTGCCAGTAGTGAGGCGGGAGGATTCTACGAGCAGTACTTC
CASSEAGGFYEQYF
>-|TRBV10-3|TRBJ2-3|-
TGTGCCATCAGGAATACCGCAGATACGCAGTATTTT
CAIRNTADTQYF
>-|TRBV20-1|TRBJ2-7|TRBD2
TGCAGTGCGTCGGGACTAGCGGGTCCACAACGCTCCTACGAGCAGTACTTC
CSASGLAGPQRSYEQYF